The rows below give T cell receptor beta chains drawn from one sample of a study of vaccination and CD4 T cells after COVID-19. Using its own MiXCR run on the PCR reads, TCRdb lists one record per CDR3 protein. The table shows some 10,000 distinct CDR3 sequences, with about 46% occurring only once. Their antigens remain unidentified. Sequencing used CD4+ T cells from blood, cultured in vitro. These receptor sequences come from a human donor who had recovered from COVID-19. The CDR3 runs from the conserved cysteine through the conserved F or W. D genes are given only for firm matches. Not every row has a clone size; where given, it reads once, few, many or a size class.

V	D	length	J	size	DNA	CDR3
TRBV6-1	TRBD1	14	TRBJ2-1	-	TGTGCCAGCACTAATGACAGGGGGCTAAATGAGCAGTTCTTC	CASTNDRGLNEQFF
TRBV20-1	-	11	TRBJ1-2	-	TGCAGTGCTAGCTTCGGCCTTCACTACACCTTC	CSASFGLHYTF
TRBV27	TRBD1	14	TRBJ1-4	once	TGTGCCAGCAGTTCGCTTCTCAGGGGGGAAAAACTGTTTTTT	CASSSLLRGEKLFF
TRBV10-3	-	14	TRBJ1-2	-	TGTGCCATCAGTGAGTCTTACAGAGTCTATGGCTACACCTTC	CAISESYRVYGYTF
TRBV6-2/TRBV6-3	TRBD1	17	TRBJ1-3	-	TGTGCCAGCACACCCAGGGGGCCGAGTCTCTCTGGAAACACCATATATTTT	CASTPRGPSLSGNTIYF
TRBV7-9	-	15	TRBJ1-4	few	TGTGCCAGCAGCTTAAGTGGCTTCGGTAATGAAAAACTGTTTTTT	CASSLSGFGNEKLFF
TRBV12-3/TRBV12-4	-	14	TRBJ1-3	-	TGTGCCAGCAGCCGGGGGACGTTTGGAAACACCATATATTTT	CASSRGTFGNTIYF
TRBV6-1	-	15	TRBJ1-5	few	TGTGCCAGCAGTGCTGACATTGGGGGAGATCAACCCCAGCATTTT	CASSADIGGDQPQHF
TRBV7-7	-	16	TRBJ2-2	-	TGTGCTAGCAGCTCCTATGACCTAATCAGGGGCGGGGAGCTGTTTTTT	CASSSYDLIRGGELFF
TRBV15	-	14	TRBJ1-3	-	TGTGCCACCAGCTTACCGACAGTAGGAAACACCATATATTTT	CATSLPTVGNTIYF
TRBV12-3/TRBV12-4	TRBD1	17	TRBJ2-2	once	TGTGCCAGCAGCCCTGGGTACGGGACAGTAGTAACCGGGGAGCTGTTTTTT	CASSPGYGTVVTGELFF
TRBV12-3/TRBV12-4	-	14	TRBJ1-1	few	TGTGCCAGCAGTCCTGGCGGGGGGCGGACTGAAGCTTTCTTT	CASSPGGGRTEAFF
TRBV6-2/TRBV6-3	-	16	TRBJ1-1	-	TGTGCCAGCAGTTACTCGGGAGGGATCCCCAACACTGAAGCTTTCTTT	CASSYSGGIPNTEAFF
TRBV30	-	13	TRBJ1-5	-	TGTGCCTGGAGTGTAGATAGGAATCAGCCCCAGCATTTT	CAWSVDRNQPQHF
TRBV5-4	-	16	TRBJ2-5	-	TGTGCCAGCAGCTTGCCCCCAGGGAAGGGCCAAGAGACCCAGTACTTC	CASSLPPGKGQETQYF
TRBV15	-	15	TRBJ2-7	few	TGTGCCACCAGCAGAGTCAGGGAGCCCCTCTACGAGCAGTACTTC	CATSRVREPLYEQYF